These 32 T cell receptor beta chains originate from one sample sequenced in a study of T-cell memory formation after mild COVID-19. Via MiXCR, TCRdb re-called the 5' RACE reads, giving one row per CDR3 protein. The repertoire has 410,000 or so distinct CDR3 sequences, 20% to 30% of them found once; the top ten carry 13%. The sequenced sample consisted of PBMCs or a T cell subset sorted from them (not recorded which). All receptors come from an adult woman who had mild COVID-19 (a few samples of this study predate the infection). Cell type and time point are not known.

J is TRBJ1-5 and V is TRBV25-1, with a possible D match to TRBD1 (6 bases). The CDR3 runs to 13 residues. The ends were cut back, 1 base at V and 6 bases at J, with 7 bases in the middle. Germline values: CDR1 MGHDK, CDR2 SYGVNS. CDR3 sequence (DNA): TGTGCCAGCAGTGAATCAGGGGCTCAGCCCCAGCATTTT. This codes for CASSESGAQPQHF.

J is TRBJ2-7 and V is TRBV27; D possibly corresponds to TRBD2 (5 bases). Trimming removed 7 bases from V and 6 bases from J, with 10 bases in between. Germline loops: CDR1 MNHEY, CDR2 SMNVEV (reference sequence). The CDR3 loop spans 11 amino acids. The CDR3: CASKSRGEQYF. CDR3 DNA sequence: TGTGCCAGCAAGAGCCGGGGCGAGCAGTACTTC.

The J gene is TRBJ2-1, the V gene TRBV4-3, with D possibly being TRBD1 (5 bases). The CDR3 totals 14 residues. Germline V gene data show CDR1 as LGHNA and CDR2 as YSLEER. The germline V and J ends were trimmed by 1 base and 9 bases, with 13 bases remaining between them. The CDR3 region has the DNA TGCGCCAGCAGCCAAGTTGCAGGGTTCGGTGAGCAGTTCTTC. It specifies CASSQVAGFGEQFF.

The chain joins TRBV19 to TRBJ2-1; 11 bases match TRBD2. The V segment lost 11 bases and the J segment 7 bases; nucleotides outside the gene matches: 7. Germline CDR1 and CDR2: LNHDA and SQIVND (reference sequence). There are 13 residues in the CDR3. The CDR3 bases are TGTGCCTGTTCTAGCGGGGGGTGGAATGAGCAGTTCTTC. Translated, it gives CACSSGGWNEQFF.

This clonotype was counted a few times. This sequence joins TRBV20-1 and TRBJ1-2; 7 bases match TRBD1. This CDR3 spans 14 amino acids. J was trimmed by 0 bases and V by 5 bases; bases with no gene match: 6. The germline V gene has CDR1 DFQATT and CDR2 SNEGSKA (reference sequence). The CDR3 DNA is TGCAGTGCTGTGGACAGGCGATCTAACTATGGCTACACCTTC. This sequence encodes CSAVDRRSNYGYTF.

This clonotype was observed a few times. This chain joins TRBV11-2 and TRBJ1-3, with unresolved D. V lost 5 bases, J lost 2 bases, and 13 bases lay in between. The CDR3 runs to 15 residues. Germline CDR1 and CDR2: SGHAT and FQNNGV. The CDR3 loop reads CASSAQTYAGNTIYF. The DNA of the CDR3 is TGTGCCAGCAGCGCCCAGACGTACGCTGGAAACACCATATATTTT.

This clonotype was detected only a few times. The CDR3 nucleotides read TGCAGTGCTAGTCGGGCGAGCGGGTACCCCACGGGGACCCAGTACTTC. This gives the protein CSASRASGYPTGTQYF. The rearrangement uses TRBV20-1 and TRBJ2-5; D perhaps matches TRBD2 (6 bases). The V gene lost 3 bases and the J gene lost 7 bases, with 24 bases spanning the gap. The CDR3 has 16 residues. CDR1 is DFQATT and CDR2 is SNEGSKA in the germline V gene (reference sequence).

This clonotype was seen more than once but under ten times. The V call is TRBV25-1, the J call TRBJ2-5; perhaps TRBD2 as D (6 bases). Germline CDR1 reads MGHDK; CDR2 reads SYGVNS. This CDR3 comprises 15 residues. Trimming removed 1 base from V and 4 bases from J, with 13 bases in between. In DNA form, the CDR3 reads TGTGCCAGCAGTGAATCCAAAGTGGGGGGAGAGACCCAGTACTTC. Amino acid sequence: CASSESKVGGETQYF.

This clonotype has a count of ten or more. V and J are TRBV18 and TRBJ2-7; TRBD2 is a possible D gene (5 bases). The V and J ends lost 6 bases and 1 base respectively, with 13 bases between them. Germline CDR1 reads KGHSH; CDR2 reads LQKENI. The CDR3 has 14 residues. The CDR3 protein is CASSLSSGSYEQYF. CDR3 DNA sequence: TGTGCCAGCTCCCTATCTTCGGGATCCTACGAGCAGTACTTC.

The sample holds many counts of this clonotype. For the CDR3, the DNA is TGTGCCAGCATCGGGTCGGGACAAAACTACGAGCAGTACTTC. Translated, it gives CASIGSGQNYEQYF. The rearrangement links TRBV6-6 to TRBJ2-7; a possible D gene is TRBD1 (6 bases). Trimming pared 7 bases from V and 3 bases from J, leaving 16 bases between. The CDR3 spans 14 residues. CDR1 is MNHNY, CDR2 SVGAGI, per germline (reference sequence).

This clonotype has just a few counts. The CDR3 loop reads CASSLAGKDQPQHF. Written as DNA, the CDR3 is TGTGCCAGCAGTTTAGCGGGTAAGGATCAGCCCCAGCATTTT. The rearrangement links TRBV12-3 or TRBV12-4 to TRBJ1-5; D is uncertain. The CDR3 length is 14 residues. The germline V and J ends were trimmed by 0 bases and 5 bases, with 8 bases remaining between them.

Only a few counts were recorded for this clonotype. The CDR3 reads CSVDRDSQETQYF. The CDR3 DNA follows: TGCAGCGTTGATAGGGACTCCCAAGAGACCCAGTACTTC. The chain has TRBV29-1 and TRBJ2-5; a weak D match, TRBD2 (6 bases). The CDR3 is 13 amino acids. Trimming removed 3 bases at V and 1 base at J, with 9 bases between. CDR1 and CDR2 (germline): SQVTM, ANQGSEA.

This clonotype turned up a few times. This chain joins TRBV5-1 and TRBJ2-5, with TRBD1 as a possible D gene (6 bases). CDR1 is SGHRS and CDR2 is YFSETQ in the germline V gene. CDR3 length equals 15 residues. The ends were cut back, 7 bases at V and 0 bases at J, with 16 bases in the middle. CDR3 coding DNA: TGCGCCAGCGCTGGTCCGAGGACAGACCAAGAGACCCAGTACTTC. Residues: CASAGPRTDQETQYF.

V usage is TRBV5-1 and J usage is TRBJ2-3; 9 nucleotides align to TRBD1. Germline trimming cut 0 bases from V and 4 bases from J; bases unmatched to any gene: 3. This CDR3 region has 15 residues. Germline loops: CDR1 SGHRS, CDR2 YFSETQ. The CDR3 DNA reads TGCGCCAGCAGCTTGGAGGGACAGGGTCCAGATACGCAGTATTTT. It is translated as CASSLEGQGPDTQYF.

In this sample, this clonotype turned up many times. CDR3 nucleotide sequence: TGTGCCAGCAGCCCTGAGGCCGGGGACATTCAGTACTTC. It is translated as CASSPEAGDIQYF. The chain joins TRBV5-4 to TRBJ2-4; weak D call: TRBD2 (5 bases). Germline V gene sequence: CDR1 SGHNT, CDR2 YYREEE (reference sequence). The CDR3 length is 13 residues. The ends were cut back, 4 bases at V and 8 bases at J, with 13 bases in the middle.

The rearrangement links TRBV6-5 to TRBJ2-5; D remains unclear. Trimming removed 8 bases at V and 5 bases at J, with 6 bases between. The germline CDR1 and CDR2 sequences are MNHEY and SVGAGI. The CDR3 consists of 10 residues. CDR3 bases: TGTGCCAGCGGATTGGAGACCCAGTACTTC. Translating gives CASGLETQYF.

The CDR3 coding sequence is TGTGCCAGCAGCACAGTTGCCACTAGCTCCTACGAGCAGTACTTC. Its translation is CASSTVATSSYEQYF. V is TRBV7-2 and J is TRBJ2-7, with a tentative D call TRBD2 (5 bases). The CDR3 extends over 15 amino acids. CDR1 and CDR2 (germline): SGHTA, FQGNSA. Trimming removed 5 bases from V and 0 bases from J, with 14 bases in between.

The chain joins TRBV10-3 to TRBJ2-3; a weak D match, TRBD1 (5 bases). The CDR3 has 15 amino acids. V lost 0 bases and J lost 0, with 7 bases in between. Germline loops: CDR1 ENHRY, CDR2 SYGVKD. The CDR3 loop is CAISESGASTDTQYF. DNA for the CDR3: TGTGCCATCAGTGAGTCTGGGGCGAGCACAGATACGCAGTATTTT.

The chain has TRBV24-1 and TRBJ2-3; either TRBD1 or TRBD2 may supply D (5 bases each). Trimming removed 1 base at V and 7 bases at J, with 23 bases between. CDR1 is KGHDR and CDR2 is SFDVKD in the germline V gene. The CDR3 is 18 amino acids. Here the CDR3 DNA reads TGTGCCACCAGTGATTTTGGACCCGGGACCCCAGGATTACATACGCAGTATTTT. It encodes CATSDFGPGTPGLHTQYF.

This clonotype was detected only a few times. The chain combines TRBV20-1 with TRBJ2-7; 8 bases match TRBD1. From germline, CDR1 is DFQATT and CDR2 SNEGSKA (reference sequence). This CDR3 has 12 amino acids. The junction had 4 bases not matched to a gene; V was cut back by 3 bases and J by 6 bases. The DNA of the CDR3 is TGCAGTGCTAGGACAGGGGAGACCGAGCAGTACTTC. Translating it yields CSARTGETEQYF.

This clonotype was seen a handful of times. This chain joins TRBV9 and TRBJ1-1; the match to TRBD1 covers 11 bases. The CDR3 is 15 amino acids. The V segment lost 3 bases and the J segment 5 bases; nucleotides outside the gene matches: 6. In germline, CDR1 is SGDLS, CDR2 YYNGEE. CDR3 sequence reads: CASSGDGTGGTEAFF. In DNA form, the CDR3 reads TGTGCCAGCAGCGGGGATGGGACAGGGGGGACTGAAGCTTTCTTT.

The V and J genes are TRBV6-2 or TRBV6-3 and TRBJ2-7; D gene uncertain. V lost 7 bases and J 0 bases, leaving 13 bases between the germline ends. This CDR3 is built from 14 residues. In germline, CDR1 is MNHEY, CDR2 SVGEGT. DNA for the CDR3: TGTGCCAGCAATTTCAGGAGAAGCTCCTACGAGCAGTACTTC. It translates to CASNFRRSSYEQYF.

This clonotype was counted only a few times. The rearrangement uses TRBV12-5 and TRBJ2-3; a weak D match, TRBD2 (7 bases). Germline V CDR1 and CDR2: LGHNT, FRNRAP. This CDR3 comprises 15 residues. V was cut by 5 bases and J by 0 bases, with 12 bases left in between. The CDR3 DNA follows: TGTGCTAGTGGTGGCGGGGGCTCAAGCACAGATACGCAGTATTTT. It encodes CASGGGGSSTDTQYF.

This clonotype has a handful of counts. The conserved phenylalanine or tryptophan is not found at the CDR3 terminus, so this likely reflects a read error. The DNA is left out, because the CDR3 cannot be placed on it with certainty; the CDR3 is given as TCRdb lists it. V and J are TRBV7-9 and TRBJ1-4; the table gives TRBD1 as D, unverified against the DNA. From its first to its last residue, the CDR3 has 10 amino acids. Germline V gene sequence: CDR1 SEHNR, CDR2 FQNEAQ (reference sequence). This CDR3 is CASSPHQGAV.

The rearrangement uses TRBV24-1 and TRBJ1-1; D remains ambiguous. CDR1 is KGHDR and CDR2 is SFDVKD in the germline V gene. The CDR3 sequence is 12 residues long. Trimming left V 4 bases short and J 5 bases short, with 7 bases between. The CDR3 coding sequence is TGTGCCACCAGTGACCCCGAAACTGAAGCTTTCTTT. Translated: CATSDPETEAFF.

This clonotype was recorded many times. The CDR3 DNA reads TGTGCCAGCAGTTCCCACAGGGCCACGGACACTGAAGCTTTCTTT. Its protein is CASSSHRATDTEAFF. The genes are TRBV12-3 or TRBV12-4 and TRBJ1-1; D possibly corresponds to TRBD1 (6 bases). Deletions cut 4 bases from V and 3 bases from J, with 15 bases between. This CDR3 region has 15 residues.

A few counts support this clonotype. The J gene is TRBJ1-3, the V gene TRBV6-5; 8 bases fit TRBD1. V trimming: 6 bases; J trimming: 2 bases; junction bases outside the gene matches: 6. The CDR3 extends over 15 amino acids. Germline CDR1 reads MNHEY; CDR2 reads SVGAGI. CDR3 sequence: CASSRQGSAGNTIYF. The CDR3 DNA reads TGTGCCAGCAGCCGACAGGGGAGCGCTGGAAACACCATATATTTT.

CDR3 protein: CASSLFSPREGETEAFF. CDR3 DNA sequence: TGTGCCAGCAGTTTATTTTCTCCCCGTGAGGGGGAAACTGAAGCTTTCTTT. The rearrangement joins TRBV27 to TRBJ1-1, with D perhaps matching TRBD1 (6 bases). Deletions cut 1 base from V and 5 bases from J, with 20 bases between. CDR1 and CDR2 (germline): MNHEY, SMNVEV (reference sequence). This CDR3 is 17 amino acids long.

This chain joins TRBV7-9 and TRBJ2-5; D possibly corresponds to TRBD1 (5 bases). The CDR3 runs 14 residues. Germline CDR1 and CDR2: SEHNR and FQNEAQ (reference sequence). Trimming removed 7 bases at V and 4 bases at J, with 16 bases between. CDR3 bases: TGTGCCAGCACCCAAGGGGTCGGGCCAGAGACCCAGTACTTC. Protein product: CASTQGVGPETQYF.

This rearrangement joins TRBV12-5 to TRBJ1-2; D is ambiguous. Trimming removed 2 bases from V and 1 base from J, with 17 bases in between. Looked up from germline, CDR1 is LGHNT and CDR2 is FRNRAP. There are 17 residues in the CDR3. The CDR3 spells CASGLRYSLSFNYGYTF. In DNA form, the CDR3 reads TGTGCTAGTGGTTTGCGTTACAGTTTATCATTTAACTATGGCTACACCTTC. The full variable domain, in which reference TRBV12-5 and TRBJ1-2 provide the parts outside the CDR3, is DARVTQTPRHKVTEMGQEVTMRCQPILGHNTVFWYRQTMMQGLELLAYFRNRAPLDDSGMPKDRFSAEMPDATLATLKIQPSEPRDSAVYFCASGLRYSLSFNYGYTFGSGTRLTVV.

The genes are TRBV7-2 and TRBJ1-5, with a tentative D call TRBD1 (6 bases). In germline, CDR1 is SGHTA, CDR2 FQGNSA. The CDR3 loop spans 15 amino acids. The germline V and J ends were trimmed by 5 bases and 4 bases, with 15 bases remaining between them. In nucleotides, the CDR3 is TGTGCCAGCAGCCCCGGCAGGGGTAGGAATCAGCCCCAGCATTTT. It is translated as CASSPGRGRNQPQHF.

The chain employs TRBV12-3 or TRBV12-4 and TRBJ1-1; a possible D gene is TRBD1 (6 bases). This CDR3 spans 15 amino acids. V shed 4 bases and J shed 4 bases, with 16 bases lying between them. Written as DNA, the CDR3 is TGTGCCAGCAGTTCTACGACAGGTAGGGGCACTGAAGCTTTCTTT. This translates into CASSSTTGRGTEAFF.